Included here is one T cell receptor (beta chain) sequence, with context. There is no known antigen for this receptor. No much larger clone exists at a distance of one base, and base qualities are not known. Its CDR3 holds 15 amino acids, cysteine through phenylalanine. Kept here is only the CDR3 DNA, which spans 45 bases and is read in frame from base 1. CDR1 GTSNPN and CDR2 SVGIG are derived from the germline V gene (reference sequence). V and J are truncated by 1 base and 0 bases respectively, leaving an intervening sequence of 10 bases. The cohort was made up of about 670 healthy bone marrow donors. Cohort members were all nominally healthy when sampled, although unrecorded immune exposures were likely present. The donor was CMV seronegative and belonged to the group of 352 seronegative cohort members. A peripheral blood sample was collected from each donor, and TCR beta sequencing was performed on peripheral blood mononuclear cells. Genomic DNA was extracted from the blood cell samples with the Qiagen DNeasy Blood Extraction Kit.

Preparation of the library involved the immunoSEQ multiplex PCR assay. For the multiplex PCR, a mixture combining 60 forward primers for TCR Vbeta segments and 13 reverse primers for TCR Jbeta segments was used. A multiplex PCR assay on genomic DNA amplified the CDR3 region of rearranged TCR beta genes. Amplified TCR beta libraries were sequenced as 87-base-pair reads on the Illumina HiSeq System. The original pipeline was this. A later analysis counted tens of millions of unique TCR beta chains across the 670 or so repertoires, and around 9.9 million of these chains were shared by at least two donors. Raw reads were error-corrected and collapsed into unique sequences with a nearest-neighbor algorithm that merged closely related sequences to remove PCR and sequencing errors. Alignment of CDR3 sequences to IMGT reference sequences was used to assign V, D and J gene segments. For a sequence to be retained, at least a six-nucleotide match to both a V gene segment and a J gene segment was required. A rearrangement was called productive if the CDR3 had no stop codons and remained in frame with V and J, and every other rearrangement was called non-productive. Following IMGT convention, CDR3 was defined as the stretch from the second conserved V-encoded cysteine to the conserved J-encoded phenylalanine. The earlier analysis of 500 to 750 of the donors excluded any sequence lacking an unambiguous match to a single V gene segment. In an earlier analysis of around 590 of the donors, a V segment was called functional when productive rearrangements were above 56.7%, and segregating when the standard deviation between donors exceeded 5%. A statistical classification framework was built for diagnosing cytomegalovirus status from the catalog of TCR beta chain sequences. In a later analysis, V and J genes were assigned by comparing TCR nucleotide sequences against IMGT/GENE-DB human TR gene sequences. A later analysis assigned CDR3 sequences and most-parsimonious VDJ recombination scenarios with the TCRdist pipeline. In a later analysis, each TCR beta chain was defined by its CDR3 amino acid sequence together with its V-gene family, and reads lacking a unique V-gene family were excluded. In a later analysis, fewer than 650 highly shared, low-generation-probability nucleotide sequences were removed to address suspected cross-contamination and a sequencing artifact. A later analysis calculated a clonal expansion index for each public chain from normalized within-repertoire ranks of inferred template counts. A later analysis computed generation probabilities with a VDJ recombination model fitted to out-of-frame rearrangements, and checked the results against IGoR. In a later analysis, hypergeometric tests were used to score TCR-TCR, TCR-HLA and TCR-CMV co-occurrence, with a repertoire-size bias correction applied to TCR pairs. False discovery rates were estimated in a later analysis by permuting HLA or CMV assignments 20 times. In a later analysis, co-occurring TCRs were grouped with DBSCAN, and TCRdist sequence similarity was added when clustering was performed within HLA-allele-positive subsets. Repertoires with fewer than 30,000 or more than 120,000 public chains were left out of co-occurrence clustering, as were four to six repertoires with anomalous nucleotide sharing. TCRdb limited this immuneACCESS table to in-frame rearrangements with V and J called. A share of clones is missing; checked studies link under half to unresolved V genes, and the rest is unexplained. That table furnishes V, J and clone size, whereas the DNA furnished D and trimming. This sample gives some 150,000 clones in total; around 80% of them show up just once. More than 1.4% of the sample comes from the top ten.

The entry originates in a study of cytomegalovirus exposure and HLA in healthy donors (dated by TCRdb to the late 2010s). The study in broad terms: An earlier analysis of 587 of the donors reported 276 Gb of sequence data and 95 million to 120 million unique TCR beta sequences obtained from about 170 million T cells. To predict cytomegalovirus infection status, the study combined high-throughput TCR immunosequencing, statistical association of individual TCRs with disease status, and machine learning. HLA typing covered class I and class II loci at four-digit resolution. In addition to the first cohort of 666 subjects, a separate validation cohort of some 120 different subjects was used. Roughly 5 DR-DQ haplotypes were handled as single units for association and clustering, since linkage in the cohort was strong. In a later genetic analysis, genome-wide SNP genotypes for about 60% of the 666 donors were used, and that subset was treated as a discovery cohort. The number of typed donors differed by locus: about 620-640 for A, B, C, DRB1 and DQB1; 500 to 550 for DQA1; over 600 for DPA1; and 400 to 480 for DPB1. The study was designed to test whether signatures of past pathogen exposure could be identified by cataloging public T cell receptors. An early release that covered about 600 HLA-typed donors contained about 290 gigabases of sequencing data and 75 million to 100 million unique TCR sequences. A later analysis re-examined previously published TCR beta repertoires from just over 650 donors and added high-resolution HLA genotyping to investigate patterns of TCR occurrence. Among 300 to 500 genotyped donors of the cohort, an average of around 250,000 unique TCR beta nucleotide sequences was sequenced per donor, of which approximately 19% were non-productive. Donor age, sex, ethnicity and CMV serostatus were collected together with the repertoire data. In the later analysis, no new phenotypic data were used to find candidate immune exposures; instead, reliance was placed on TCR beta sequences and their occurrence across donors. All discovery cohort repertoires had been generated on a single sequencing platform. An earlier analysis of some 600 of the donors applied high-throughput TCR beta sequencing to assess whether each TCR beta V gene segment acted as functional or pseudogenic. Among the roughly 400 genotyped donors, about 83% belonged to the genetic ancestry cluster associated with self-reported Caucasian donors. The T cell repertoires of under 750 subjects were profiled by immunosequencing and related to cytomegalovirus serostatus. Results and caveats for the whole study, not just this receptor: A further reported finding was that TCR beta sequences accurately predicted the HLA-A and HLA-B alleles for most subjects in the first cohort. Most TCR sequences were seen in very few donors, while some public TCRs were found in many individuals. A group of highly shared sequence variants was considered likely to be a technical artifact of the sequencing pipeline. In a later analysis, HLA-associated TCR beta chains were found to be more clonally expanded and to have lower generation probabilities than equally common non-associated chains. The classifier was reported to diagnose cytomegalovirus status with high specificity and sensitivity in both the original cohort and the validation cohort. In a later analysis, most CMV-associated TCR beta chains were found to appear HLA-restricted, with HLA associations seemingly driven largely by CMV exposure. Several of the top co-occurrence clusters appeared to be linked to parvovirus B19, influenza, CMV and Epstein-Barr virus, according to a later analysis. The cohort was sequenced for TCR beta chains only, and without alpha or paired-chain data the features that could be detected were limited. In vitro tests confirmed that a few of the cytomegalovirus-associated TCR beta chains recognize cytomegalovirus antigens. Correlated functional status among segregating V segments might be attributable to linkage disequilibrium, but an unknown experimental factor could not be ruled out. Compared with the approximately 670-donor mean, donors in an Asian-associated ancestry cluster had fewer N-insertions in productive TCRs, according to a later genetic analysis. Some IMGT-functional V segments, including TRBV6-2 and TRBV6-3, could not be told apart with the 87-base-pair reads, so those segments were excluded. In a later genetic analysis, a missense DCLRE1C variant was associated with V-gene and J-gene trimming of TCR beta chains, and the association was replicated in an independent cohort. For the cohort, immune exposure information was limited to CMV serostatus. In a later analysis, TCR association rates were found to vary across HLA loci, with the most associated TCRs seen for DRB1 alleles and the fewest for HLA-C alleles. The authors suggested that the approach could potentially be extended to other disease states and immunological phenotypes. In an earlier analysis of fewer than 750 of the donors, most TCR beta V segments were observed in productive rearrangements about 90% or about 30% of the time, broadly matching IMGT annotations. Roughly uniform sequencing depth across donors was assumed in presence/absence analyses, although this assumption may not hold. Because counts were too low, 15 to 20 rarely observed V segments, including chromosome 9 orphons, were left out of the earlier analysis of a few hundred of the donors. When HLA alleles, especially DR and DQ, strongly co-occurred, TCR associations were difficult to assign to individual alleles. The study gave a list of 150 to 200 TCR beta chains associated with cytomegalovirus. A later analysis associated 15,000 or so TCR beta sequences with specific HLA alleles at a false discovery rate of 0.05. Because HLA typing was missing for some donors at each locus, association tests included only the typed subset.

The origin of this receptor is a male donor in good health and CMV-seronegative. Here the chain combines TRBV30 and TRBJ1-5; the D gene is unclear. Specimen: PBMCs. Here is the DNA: TGTGCCTGGAGTGGGAGACTGAATAGCAATCAGCCCCAGCATTTT. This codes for CAWSGRLNSNQPQHF.